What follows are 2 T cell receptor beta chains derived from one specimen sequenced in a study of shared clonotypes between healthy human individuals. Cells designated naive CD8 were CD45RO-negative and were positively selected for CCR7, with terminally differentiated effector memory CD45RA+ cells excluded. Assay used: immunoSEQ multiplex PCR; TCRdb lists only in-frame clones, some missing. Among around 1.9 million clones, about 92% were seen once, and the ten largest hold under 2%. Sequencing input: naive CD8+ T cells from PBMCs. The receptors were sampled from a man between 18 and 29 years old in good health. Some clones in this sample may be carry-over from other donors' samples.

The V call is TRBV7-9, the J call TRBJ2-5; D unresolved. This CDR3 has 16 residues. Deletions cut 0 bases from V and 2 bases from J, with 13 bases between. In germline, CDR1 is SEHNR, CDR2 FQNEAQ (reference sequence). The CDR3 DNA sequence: TGTGCCAGCAGCTTAGCGCCGGCGCGGCGACAAGAGACCCAGTACTTC. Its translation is CASSLAPARRQETQYF.

The CDR3 here is CASSQTIGVVGSTGELFF. CDR3 in DNA: TGCGCCAGCAGCCAGACAATTGGGGTTGTGGGCTCCACCGGGGAGCTGTTTTTT. The rearrangement uses TRBV4-3 and TRBJ2-2; no clear D gene. Trimming took 3 bases from V and 4 from J, leaving 21 bases between them. Germline V CDR1 and CDR2: LGHNA, YSLEER. This CDR3 has 18 amino acids.